The clone carrying this T cell receptor (beta chain) occurred many times. Antigen specificity is unknown. Bulk tumor genomic DNA constituted the template, at approximately 600 ng per sample. Multiple widely separated biopsies were taken from each primary tumor at surgery. Enrolled individuals presented with untreated, newly diagnosed non-small cell lung cancer and received curative surgery. The data are from a study of immune heterogeneity within non-small cell lung tumors. Findings and limits, study-wide: Recurrence of identical dominant CDR3 beta clonotypes was observed across intrapatient tumor sites, concomitant with site-unique high-frequency clones.

It was a multiplex PCR that amplified TCR beta CDR3, with 32 V and 13 J primers. TCRdb fed the multiplex PCR reads into MiXCR, producing one record per CDR3 protein. The profile shows under 35,000 distinct CDR3 sequences, around 26% of them singletons. The CDR3 loop spans 16 amino acids. The germline CDR1 and CDR2 sequences are SNHLY and FYNNEI. V was shortened by 3 bases and J by 10 bases, with 19 bases between the two germline ends. This chain connects TRBV2 to TRBJ1-6; D gene ambiguous. The specimen sequenced was lung tumor tissue. This TCR was sampled from a man aged 40-55 years with non-small cell lung cancer. The CDR3 reads CASSETQGNLISPLHF. In DNA, the CDR3 is TGTGCCAGCAGTGAGACACAAGGGAACCTTATCTCACCCCTCCACTTT.